This T cell receptor (beta chain) was documented in a study of cytomegalovirus exposure and HLA in healthy donors. Study-level points and caveats: The later analysis indicated that the majority of CMV-associated TCR beta chains appeared HLA-restricted. A later analysis linked 16,951 TCR beta sequences to HLA alleles at 0.05 false discovery rate. For most TCR beta V segments, an earlier analysis put the productive rate at about 87% or about 30% of the time.

The study ran its PCR with 60 Vbeta and 13 Jbeta primers. Sequencing used immunoSEQ multiplex PCR; TCRdb keeps in-frame clones, though not all of them. The sample consists of 95,000 to 150,000 clones, roughly 80% of them appearing once. Regarding this clone: The antigen is unknown.

The receptor was isolated from a man aged 25 to 40 in good health and CMV-seronegative. The sample taken for sequencing was PBMCs.

The CDR3 DNA sequence: TGTGCCAGCAGGCCCACCGCAGGGGCCGGTGAGACCCAGTACTTC. It codes for CASRPTAGAGETQYF. The rearrangement uses TRBV6-5 and TRBJ2-5, with TRBD1 as a possible D gene (6 bases). V was cut by 6 bases and J by 5 bases, with 19 bases left in between. The CDR3 length is 15 residues. Germline assignment: CDR1 MNHEY and CDR2 SVGAGI.